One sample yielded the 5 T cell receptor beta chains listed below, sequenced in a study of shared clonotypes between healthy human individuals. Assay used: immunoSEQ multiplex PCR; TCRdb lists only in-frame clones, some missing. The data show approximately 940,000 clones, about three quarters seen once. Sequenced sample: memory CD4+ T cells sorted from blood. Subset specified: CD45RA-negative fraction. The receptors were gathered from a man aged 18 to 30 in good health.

The CDR3 region is CASSMDRAYNEQFF. The CDR3 nucleotides are TGTGCCAGTAGTATGGACAGGGCCTACAATGAGCAGTTCTTC. V usage is TRBV19 and J usage is TRBJ2-1; 8 nucleotides align to TRBD1. The CDR3 runs 14 residues. Germline CDR1 reads LNHDA; CDR2 reads SQIVND (reference sequence). V was pared by 3 bases and J by 2 bases, with 0 bases of the junction left unmatched.

The CDR3 DNA reads TGTGCCAGCACCCCCCAGGGGAGACAGACCTACAATGAGCAGTTCTTC. This translates into CASTPQGRQTYNEQFF. The chain employs TRBV7-2 and TRBJ2-1, with D maybe TRBD1 (6 bases). Germline V gives CDR1 SGHTA, CDR2 FQGNSA. The CDR3 has 16 residues. Trimming removed 7 bases at V and 2 bases at J, with 18 bases between.

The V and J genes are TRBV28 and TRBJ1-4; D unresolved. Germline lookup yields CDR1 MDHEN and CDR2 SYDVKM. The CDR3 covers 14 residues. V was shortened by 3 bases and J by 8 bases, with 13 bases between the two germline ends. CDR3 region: CASSFKGRREKLFF. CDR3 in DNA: TGTGCCAGCAGTTTCAAGGGTCGGCGAGAAAAACTGTTTTTT.

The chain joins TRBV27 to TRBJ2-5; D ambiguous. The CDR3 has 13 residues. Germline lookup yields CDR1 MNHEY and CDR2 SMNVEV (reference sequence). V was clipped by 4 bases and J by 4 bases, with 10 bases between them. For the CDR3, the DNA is TGTGCCAGCAGTTCCCGGGTTTCAGAGACCCAGTACTTC. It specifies CASSSRVSETQYF.

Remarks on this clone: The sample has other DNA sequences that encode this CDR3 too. CDR3 in DNA: TGTGCCAGCAAAACTAGCGGAAGCACAGATACGCAGTATTTT. Encoded protein: CASKTSGSTDTQYF. The V gene is TRBV2, the J gene TRBJ2-3, with 8 nucleotides matching TRBD2. Germline V gene lookup returns CDR1 SNHLY and CDR2 FYNNEI. After removal of 7 bases from V and 0 bases from J, the junction contained 3 bases not matched to a gene. The CDR3 has 14 amino acids.